The text below deals with one TCR beta chain. It has no known antigen specificity. No clone much larger than this one lies a single base away; base qualities are absent. The data derive from a study of OX40 agonist ivuxolimab in advanced cancers. As for the study more broadly: Ivuxolimab was a fully human IgG2 agonistic monoclonal antibody targeting the costimulatory receptor OX40 (CD134). Of the approximately 54 patients in dose escalation, around 20 had hepatocellular carcinoma, approximately 15 had melanoma, 9 had renal cell carcinoma and 9 had head and neck cancer. The dose-escalation cohort was over 70% male with a mean age of about 58 years, ranging from about 20 to 85. Partial responses occurred in three dose-escalation patients, of whom one had hepatocellular carcinoma and two had cutaneous melanoma. Peripheral TCRbeta sequencing aimed to test whether ivuxolimab altered TCR sequence diversity and caused clonal T-cell expansion. Prior anti-PD-1, anti-PD-L1 or anti-CTLA-4 therapy was permitted, and checkpoint inhibitors had been received by roughly 40% of dose-escalation patients. The paper covers the monotherapy dose-escalation part of the phase I ivuxolimab trial, which included N ≈ 57 patients. Intravenous ivuxolimab was administered to patients every 2 weeks at six dose levels: 0.01, 0.1, 0.3, 1.5, 3 and 10 mg/kg.

Genomic DNA was isolated from the sorted cells so that the TCRbeta CDR3 region could be sequenced. TCRbeta CDR3 regions were sequenced using the immunoSEQ Assay. The table comes from immuneACCESS by way of TCRdb, which keeps in-frame sequences with V and J called. Part of the clones is missing from these tables; in studies checked, under half for an unresolved V gene and the rest for unknown reasons. The sample table records 65,000 to 100,000 clones; about 91% of these occur just once. Clones ranked in the top ten supply around 6.5% of the sample. Patients with autoimmune disease history or receiving systemic immunosuppression were excluded from the trial. Peripheral blood for TCR sequencing was drawn from every dose cohort at baseline, at cycle 4 day 1 and at cycle 7 day 1. The samples were drawn from a first-in-human, open-label, multicenter phase I dose-escalation trial of ivuxolimab. Adults with locally advanced or metastatic melanoma, renal cell, hepatocellular, or head and neck squamous cell carcinoma were enrolled in the trial. Before TCR sequencing, CD4+ and CD8+ T cells were separately sorted from peripheral blood.

CDR1 and CDR2 are read off the germline V gene as MGHDK and SYGVNS. The CDR3, cysteine through phenylalanine, is 15 amino acids long. Only the CDR3 part of the read is kept: 45 bases, read in frame from the first base. Points the paper makes about the study in general: At doses of 0.1 to 3.0 mg/kg, clonal expansion of both CD4+ and CD8+ blood T cells was observed from baseline to week 6. Antigen specificity was not determined for the clonally expanded peripheral T cells. Low levels of normalized T-cell clonal expansion were also seen in some patients who did not respond. After ivuxolimab, expanded clones were on average more numerous among CD8+ T cells than among CD4+ T cells. In partial responders in the 0.1-3.0 mg/kg groups, normalized peripheral clonal expansion was found to be among the lowest, especially among CD8+ T cells.

Here the sequenced sample was CD4+ or CD8+ T cells sorted from blood, taken in a trial of the OX40 agonist ivuxolimab. The sequence joins TRBV25-1 to TRBJ2-5; TRBD1 matches 7 bases in the middle. Judging by the DNA end, TRBJ2-7 fits better; the J call may be wrong. The sequence derives from an adult with an advanced solid tumor such as melanoma, head and neck, liver or kidney cancer. The bases are TGTGCCAGCAGTGAATCAAGGAGACAGGGCTACGAGCAGTACTTC. The resulting protein is CASSESRRQGYEQYF.